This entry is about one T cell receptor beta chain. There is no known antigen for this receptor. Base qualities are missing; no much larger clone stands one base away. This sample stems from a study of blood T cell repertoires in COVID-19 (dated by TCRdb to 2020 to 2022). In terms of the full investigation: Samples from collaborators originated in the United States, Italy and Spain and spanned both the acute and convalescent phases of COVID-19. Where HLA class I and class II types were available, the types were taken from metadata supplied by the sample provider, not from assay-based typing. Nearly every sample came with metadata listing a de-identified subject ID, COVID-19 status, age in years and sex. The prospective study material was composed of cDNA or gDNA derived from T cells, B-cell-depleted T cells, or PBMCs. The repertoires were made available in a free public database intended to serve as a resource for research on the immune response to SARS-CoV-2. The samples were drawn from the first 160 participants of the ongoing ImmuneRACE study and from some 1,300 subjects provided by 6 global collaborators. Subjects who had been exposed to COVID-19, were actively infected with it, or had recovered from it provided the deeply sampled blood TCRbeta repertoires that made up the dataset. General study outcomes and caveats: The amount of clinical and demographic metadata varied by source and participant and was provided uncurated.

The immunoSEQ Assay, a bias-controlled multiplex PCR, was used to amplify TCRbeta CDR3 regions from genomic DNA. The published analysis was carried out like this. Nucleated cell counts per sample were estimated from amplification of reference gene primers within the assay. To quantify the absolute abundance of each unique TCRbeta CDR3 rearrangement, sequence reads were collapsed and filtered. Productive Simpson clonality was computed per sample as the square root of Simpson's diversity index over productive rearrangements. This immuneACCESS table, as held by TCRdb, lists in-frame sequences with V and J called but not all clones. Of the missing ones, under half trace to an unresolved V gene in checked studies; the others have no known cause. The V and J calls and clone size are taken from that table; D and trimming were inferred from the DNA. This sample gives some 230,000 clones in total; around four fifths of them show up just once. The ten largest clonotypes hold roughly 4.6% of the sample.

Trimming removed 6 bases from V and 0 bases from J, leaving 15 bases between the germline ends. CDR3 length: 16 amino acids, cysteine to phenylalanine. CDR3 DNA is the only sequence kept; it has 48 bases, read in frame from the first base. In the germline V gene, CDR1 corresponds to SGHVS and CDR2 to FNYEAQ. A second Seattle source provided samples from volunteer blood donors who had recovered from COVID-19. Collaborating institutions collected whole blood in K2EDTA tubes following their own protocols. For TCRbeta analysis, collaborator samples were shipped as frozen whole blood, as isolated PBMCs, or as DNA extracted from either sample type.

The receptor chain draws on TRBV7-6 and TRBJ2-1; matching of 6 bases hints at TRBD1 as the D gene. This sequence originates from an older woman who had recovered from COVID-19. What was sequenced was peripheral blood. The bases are TGTGCCAGCAGTACAGGGACCAGGAGCTCCTACAATGAGCAGTTCTTC. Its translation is CASSTGTRSSYNEQFF.